This T cell receptor beta chain was captured by sequencing in a study of blood T cell repertoires in COVID-19. Turning to the study itself: The samples span acute and convalescent COVID-19 from the United States, Italy and Spain. T cells, B-cell-depleted T cells, or PBMCs provided the cDNA or gDNA that served as material.

As handled by the study authors: Amplified reference gene primers provided the basis for estimating nucleated cell counts. Sequencing was performed with immunoSEQ multiplex PCR; in TCRdb, only in-frame clones are kept and a portion is missing. The V and J calls and clone size are taken from that table; D and trimming were inferred from the DNA. Of approximately 100,000 clones listed, around 80% were seen once; the top ten hold less than 11%. The CDR3 extends over 14 amino acids. CDR1 and CDR2 (germline): SGHKS, YYEKEE (reference sequence). Unmatched junction bases numbered 8, after V lost 5 bases and J lost 4 bases.

The rearrangement links TRBV5-5 to TRBJ2-7; TRBD1 aligns across 8 bases. This sequence originates from a man aged 65 to 85 with acute or convalescent COVID-19. The specimen sequenced was peripheral blood. The CDR3 loop reads CASRYGTGVYEQYF. In DNA, the CDR3 is TGTGCCAGCAGGTACGGGACAGGCGTATACGAGCAGTACTTC.